The TCR beta chain under discussion was sequenced for a study of CD8 T cells in Susac syndrome. Germline V gene sequence: CDR1 MNHEY, CDR2 SVGAGI. The germline V and J ends were trimmed by 5 bases and 3 bases, with 8 bases remaining between them. This CDR3 comprises 13 residues. The authors reverse transcribed roughly 0.5 to 1 ug RNA with random hexamers. Each CDR3 protein is one row after TCRdb ran MiXCR on the immunoSEQ multiplex PCR reads. The sample gives some 190,000 distinct CDR3 sequences, roughly 92% of which show up once; 0.1% is in the top ten. The V call is TRBV6-5, the J call TRBJ2-1; D call uncertain. The sequence came from a human donor in good health. The sequencing input was CD4+ T cells from PBMCs. CDR3 amino acids: CASSHRNYNEQFF. CDR3 coding DNA: TGTGCCAGCAGTCACCGGAACTACAATGAGCAGTTCTTC.